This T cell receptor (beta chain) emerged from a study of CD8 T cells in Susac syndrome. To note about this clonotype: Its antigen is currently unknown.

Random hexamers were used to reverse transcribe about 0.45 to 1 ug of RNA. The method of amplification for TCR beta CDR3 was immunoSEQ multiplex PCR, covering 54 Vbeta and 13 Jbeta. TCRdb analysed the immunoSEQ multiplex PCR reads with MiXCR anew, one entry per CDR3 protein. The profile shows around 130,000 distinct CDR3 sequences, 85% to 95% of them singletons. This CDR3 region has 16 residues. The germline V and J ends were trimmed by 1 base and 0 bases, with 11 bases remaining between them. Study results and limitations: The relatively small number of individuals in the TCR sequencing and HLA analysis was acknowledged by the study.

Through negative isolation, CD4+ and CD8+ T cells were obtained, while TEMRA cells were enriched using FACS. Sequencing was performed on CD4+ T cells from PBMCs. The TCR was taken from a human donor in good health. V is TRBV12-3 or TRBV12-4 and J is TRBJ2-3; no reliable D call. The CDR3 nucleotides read TGTGCCAGCAGTTTAGACGCGGAGCCTAGCACAGATACGCAGTATTTT. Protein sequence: CASSLDAEPSTDTQYF.